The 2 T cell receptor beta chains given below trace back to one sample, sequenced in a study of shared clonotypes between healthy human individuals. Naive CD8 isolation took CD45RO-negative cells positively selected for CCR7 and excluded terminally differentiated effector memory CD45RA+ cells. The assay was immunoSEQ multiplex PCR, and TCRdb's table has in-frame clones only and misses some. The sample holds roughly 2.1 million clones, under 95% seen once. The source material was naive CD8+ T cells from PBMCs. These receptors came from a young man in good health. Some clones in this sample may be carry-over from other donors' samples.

The chain's CDR3 is CASTLRTVQETQYF. The CDR3 DNA is TGTGCCAGCACCTTGCGGACGGTTCAAGAGACCCAGTACTTC. This chain links TRBV13 with TRBJ2-5; D uncertain. CDR3 size: 14 residues. Trimming stripped 7 bases from V and 2 bases from J, with 14 bases between. Germline V lookup: CDR1 PRHDT, CDR2 FYEKMQ (reference sequence).

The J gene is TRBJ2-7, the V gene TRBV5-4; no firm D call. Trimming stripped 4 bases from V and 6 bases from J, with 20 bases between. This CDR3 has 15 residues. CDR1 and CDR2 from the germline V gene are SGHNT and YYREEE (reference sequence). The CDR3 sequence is CASSLPRSSEGEQYF. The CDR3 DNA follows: TGTGCCAGCAGCCTCCCGAGGAGCTCCGAAGGCGAGCAGTACTTC.